The rows below give T cell receptor beta chains drawn from one sample of a study of cytomegalovirus exposure and HLA in healthy donors. Clones were read by immunoSEQ multiplex PCR, and TCRdb kept only the in-frame ones, dropping some. The repertoire includes 150,000 or so clones, 70% to 85% of them detected once, and approximately 6.5% sits in the top ten. The sequencing input was PBMCs. The receptors shown here come from a middle-aged man in good health and CMV-seropositive. The CDR3 runs from the conserved cysteine through the conserved F or W. The D gene is left open where the match is weak. Where a row states a size, it is once, few, many or the class of an expanded clone; other rows omit it.

d_gene	abundance	v_gene	j_gene	CDR3aa
.	few	TRBV10-3	TRBJ2-1	CAISESAAGSYNEQFF
.	.	TRBV7-6	TRBJ2-1	CASSLDGQRGQQFF
.	.	TRBV27	TRBJ1-1	CASSLQGKGTEAFF
TRBD2	.	TRBV29-1	TRBJ2-2	CSTTSGRVAGELFF
TRBD1	few	TRBV7-9	TRBJ1-3	CASLGTGKAGNTIYF
TRBD1	.	TRBV7-8	TRBJ1-4	CASSRGQGNEKLFF
TRBD1	.	TRBV4-1	TRBJ1-2	CASSGVDRSNYGYTF
TRBD1	.	TRBV18	TRBJ2-1	CASSPPRDRVNEQFF
.	.	TRBV28	TRBJ1-5	CASSFSRLVAAYSNQPQHF
.	.	TRBV5-1	TRBJ2-2	CASSSREAGELFF
.	.	TRBV7-7	TRBJ2-1	CASSSGHGRDNEQFF
.	.	TRBV5-1	TRBJ1-1	CASSSDSFTEAFF
TRBD1	once	TRBV27	TRBJ2-2	CASSNRGQLITGELFF
TRBD1	.	TRBV6-5	TRBJ1-5	CASSWGRGSNQPQHF
.	.	TRBV6-6	TRBJ1-1	CASSYVGGLNTEAFF
.	once	TRBV18	TRBJ1-6	CASSPLGGGVSSYNSPLHF
.	.	TRBV7-8	TRBJ1-1	CASSPHGADTEAFF
.	.	TRBV20-1	TRBJ2-5	CSAKLANTQYF
.	few	TRBV19	TRBJ2-5	CASSELRVQETQYF
.	once	TRBV7-9	TRBJ1-4	CASSRGTNEKLFF
.	few	TRBV27	TRBJ1-5	CASSPGQSKSNQPQHF
.	.	TRBV15	TRBJ1-5	CATSRENIPNQPQHF
TRBD1	.	TRBV6-9	TRBJ2-7	CASSWRTGAYEQYF
TRBD2	.	TRBV29-1	TRBJ2-1	CSVEGVAGGFEQFF
.	.	TRBV7-9	TRBJ1-6	CASSLGSSYNSPLHF
.	.	TRBV5-1	TRBJ2-5	CASSHPGQQETQYF
.	few	TRBV11-2	TRBJ1-1	CASSSVSTEAFF
TRBD1	.	TRBV7-2	TRBJ1-4	CASSLAGTGLKKLFF
TRBD2	.	TRBV11-2	TRBJ2-2	CASSLPGLAGRTGELFF
TRBD1	few	TRBV12-5	TRBJ1-5	CASGLVLGTGVNQPQHF
.	.	TRBV9	TRBJ2-3	CASSVYSGAGDTQYF
.	.	TRBV27	TRBJ1-4	CASSLSQGRNEKLFF
.	.	TRBV6-1	TRBJ1-2	CASRGTDPNYGYTF
.	.	TRBV11-3	TRBJ2-1	CASSAGTSLRYEQFF
.	.	TRBV11-3	TRBJ1-5	CASSSNSNQPQHF
.	.	TRBV27	TRBJ1-1	CASGSRGMNTEAFF
TRBD1	once	TRBV7-9	TRBJ2-4	CASSYLTGGENIQYF
TRBD2	.	TRBV6-5	TRBJ2-1	CASRYSSGSHNEQFF
TRBD1	.	TRBV9	TRBJ1-2	CASSLGDRGLYGYTF
TRBD1	.	TRBV11-2	TRBJ2-1	CASSFRGTYNEQFF
.	.	TRBV29-1	TRBJ1-2	CSVDEGLDGYTF
.	.	TRBV5-6	TRBJ2-4	CASSPETDLAKNIQYF
TRBD1	.	TRBV29-1	TRBJ2-7	CSVLGQATTYEQYF
TRBD2	once	TRBV6-1	TRBJ2-3	CASKGLAASDTQYF
TRBD1	.	TRBV6-1	TRBJ1-2	CASSEATGAYYGYTF
.	.	TRBV5-1	TRBJ1-1	CASSEGVFGTEAFF
.	.	TRBV7-2	TRBJ1-2	CASSFIAGTNYGYTF
.	.	TRBV18	TRBJ1-1	CASSPQQDEAFF
TRBD1	.	TRBV11-2	TRBJ1-1	CASSLNRDRAFF
TRBD2	.	TRBV6-5	TRBJ2-5	CASSFFPGGFETQYF
TRBD1	once	TRBV18	TRBJ1-4	CASSPDRGYLMYEKLFF
.	.	TRBV2	TRBJ2-3	CASSDQRFSTDTQYF
TRBD2	.	TRBV5-6	TRBJ2-4	CASSFLTSGRTKNIQYF
TRBD1	.	TRBV6-6	TRBJ1-3	CASSYSKGGGNTIYF
.	.	TRBV10-1	TRBJ2-3	CASSYGMSTDTQYF
.	.	TRBV7-9	TRBJ1-6	CASSYQGRANSPLHF
.	once	TRBV30	TRBJ2-5	CAWSGLETQYF
TRBD2	.	TRBV9	TRBJ2-1	CASSVASGGYNEQFF
.	.	TRBV7-2	TRBJ1-3	CASSSTSGNTIYF